This T cell receptor beta chain was profiled in a study of T cell repertoires in cytomegalovirus infection. Each CDR3 protein is one row after TCRdb ran MiXCR on the reads. This table holds some 920,000 distinct CDR3 sequences, around a third found once. The CDR3 extends over 13 amino acids. The J segment lost 6 bases and the V segment lost 5 bases, leaving 6 bases of the junction unmatched. Per germline, CDR1 SEHNR and CDR2 FQNEAQ (reference sequence). At least ten counts were recorded for this clonotype. The antigen is unknown. V is TRBV7-9 and J is TRBJ2-7; 8 bases fit TRBD2. The specimen was cultured CD8+ T cells from PBMCs, collected from culture after CMV antigen stimulation. The clonotype comes from a human donor in good health (CMV status not recorded). Some clones in this sample may be carry-over from other donors' samples. The CDR3 nucleotides are TGTGCCAGCAGCCCGGGACTAGGGGGCGAGCAGTACTTC. Translation: CASSPGLGGEQYF.